Following are 16 T cell receptor beta chains from one sample sequenced in a study of T cells in Graves' hyperthyroidism and ophthalmopathy. From RNA transcripts, TCR beta CDR3 regions were amplified. The study used the HTBI primer set for a first-round RT-PCR of the TCR CDR3. Each CDR3 protein gets one entry after TCRdb re-called the multiplex PCR reads with MiXCR. The repertoire has over 450,000 distinct CDR3 sequences, roughly 14% of them found once; the top ten carry about 17%. Sequenced: blood. All receptors come from a woman aged 18 to 35 with Graves' hyperthyroidism.

The V call is TRBV5-1, the J call TRBJ1-2; 7 bases line up with TRBD1. Germline CDR1 and CDR2: SGHRS and YFSETQ. Trimming took 0 bases from V and 7 from J; bases not matched to a gene: 9. The CDR3 is 15 amino acids. The CDR3 sequence: CASSLDRGSFSGYTF. In DNA, the CDR3 is TGCGCCAGCAGCTTGGACAGGGGATCCTTTAGTGGCTACACCTTC.

The chain joins TRBV15 to TRBJ1-2; the D gene is possibly TRBD1 (5 bases). V was pared by 8 bases and J by 2 bases, with 12 bases between. This CDR3 spans 13 amino acids. In germline, CDR1 is LNHNV, CDR2 YYDKDF (reference sequence). CDR3 region: CATPPTANYGYTF. CDR3 DNA sequence: TGTGCCACCCCCCCGACAGCGAACTATGGCTACACCTTC.

This clonotype occurred many times. The V gene is TRBV12-3 or TRBV12-4, the J gene TRBJ1-1, with D unresolved. This CDR3 is 13 amino acids long. V was trimmed by 6 bases and J by 1 base, leaving 9 bases between them. CDR3 loop: CASSLHENTEAFF. The CDR3 DNA follows: TGTGCCAGCAGCCTCCACGAGAACACTGAAGCTTTCTTT.

The V gene is TRBV4-1, the J gene TRBJ2-1, with 9 bases fitting TRBD1. This CDR3 is built from 20 residues. CDR1 is MGHRA, CDR2 YSYEKL, per germline. Losses at the gene ends were 2 bases for V and 0 bases for J; bases not matched to a gene: 14. CDR3 nucleotide sequence: TGCGCCAGCAGCCAAACCACAGGGGGCGAATTTCCGAGCTCCTACAATGAGCAGTTCTTC. It specifies CASSQTTGGEFPSSYNEQFF.

This clonotype appeared many times. This rearrangement joins TRBV30 to TRBJ1-6; 7 positions match TRBD1. The CDR3 has 18 residues. Germline-derived CDR1 and CDR2 are GTSNPN and SVGIG (reference sequence). V gave up 0 bases and J gave up 0 bases; unmatched junction bases: 8. The CDR3 here is CAWSVWGQPSSYNSPLHF. In nucleotides, the CDR3 is TGTGCCTGGAGTGTGTGGGGACAGCCTTCCTCCTATAATTCACCCCTCCACTTT. Drawing the rest from reference TRBV30 and TRBJ1-6, the complete variable domain is SQTIHQWPATLVQPVGSPLSLECTVEGTSNPNLYWYRQAAGRGLQLLFYSVGIGQISSEVPQNLSASRPQDRQFILSSKKLLLSDSGFYLCAWSVWGQPSSYNSPLHFGNGTRLTVT.

The V and J genes are TRBV19 and TRBJ2-2; 9 nucleotides line up with TRBD2. This CDR3 has 19 amino acids. Germline trimming cut 3 bases from V and 3 bases from J; bases unmatched to any gene: 14. Germline V lookup: CDR1 LNHDA, CDR2 SQIVND (reference sequence). The CDR3 DNA reads as TGTGCCAGTAGTATTCTGGGAGTAGCGGGAGAATGGGACACCGGGGAGCTGTTTTTT. This sequence encodes CASSILGVAGEWDTGELFF.

Many counts were recorded for this clonotype. The CDR3 sequence is CAIFEGGTDTQYF. The CDR3 nucleotides are TGTGCCATCTTTGAGGGGGGGACAGATACGCAGTATTTT. The chain is built from TRBV10-3 and TRBJ2-3, with D possibly TRBD2 on 7 matching bases. This CDR3 has 13 residues. Germline V lookup: CDR1 ENHRY, CDR2 SYGVKD. V was trimmed by 8 bases and J by 3 bases, leaving 12 bases between them.

This clonotype was seen ten or more times. This sequence joins TRBV5-5 and TRBJ2-3; TRBD2 aligns across 9 bases. The CDR3 has 17 residues. Germline CDR1 is SGHKS and CDR2 is YYEKEE (reference sequence). J was trimmed by 4 bases and V by 4 bases; bases with no gene match: 13. The DNA for the CDR3 is TGTGCCAGCAGCCACGTGCCGCGGGAGGGCCTAGCAGATACGCAGTATTTT. Encoded protein: CASSHVPREGLADTQYF.

This clonotype was counted ten times or more. The genes are TRBV14 and TRBJ1-2; TRBD1 agrees at 8 bases. The CDR3 loop spans 15 amino acids. Germline loops: CDR1 SGHDN, CDR2 FVKESK. Unmatched junction bases numbered 8, after V lost 5 bases and J lost 3 bases. CDR3 loop: CASSLWTGSYYGYTF. The CDR3 DNA sequence: TGTGCCAGCAGCTTATGGACAGGGTCATACTATGGCTACACCTTC. Full variable domain (outside the CDR3, taken from reference TRBV14 and TRBJ1-2): EAGVTQFPSHSVIEKGQTVTLRCDPISGHDNLYWYRRVMGKEIKFLLHFVKESKQDESGMPNNRFLAERTGGTYSTLKVQPAELEDSGVYFCASSLWTGSYYGYTFGSGTRLTVV.

CDR3 DNA: TGTGCCAGCAGTGTTAAAGGGGGGGCTGCTGAAGCTTTCTTT. This sequence encodes CASSVKGGAAEAFF. This sequence joins TRBV6-2 or TRBV6-3 and TRBJ1-1; weak D call: TRBD1 (6 bases). With 5 bases removed from V and 6 bases from J, the gap between germline ends came to 16 bases. The CDR3 loop spans 14 amino acids. Germline V gives CDR1 MNHEY, CDR2 SVGEGT.

This clonotype was counted at least ten times. The V gene is TRBV2, the J gene TRBJ2-3; 10 nucleotides line up with TRBD2. The CDR3 extends over 15 amino acids. CDR1 and CDR2 from the germline V gene are SNHLY and FYNNEI. J gave up 2 bases and V 11 bases, and 10 bases lay outside the gene matches. CDR3 sequence (DNA): TGTGCCCGGTGGCAAGCGGGAGGGTCCACAGATACGCAGTATTTT. Protein sequence: CARWQAGGSTDTQYF. Full variable domain (outside the CDR3, taken from reference TRBV2 and TRBJ2-3): EPEVTQTPSHQVTQMGQEVILRCVPISNHLYFYWYRQILGQKVEFLVSFYNNEISEKSEIFDDQFSVERPDGSNFTLKIRSTKLEDSAMYFCARWQAGGSTDTQYFGPGTRLTVL.

This clonotype was seen a handful of times. The chain is built from TRBV12-3 or TRBV12-4 and TRBJ2-2; no clear D gene. The CDR3 covers 12 residues. V shed 7 bases and J shed 9 bases, with 12 bases lying between them. The CDR3 loop reads CASTPLPRELFF. CDR3 DNA: TGTGCCAGCACCCCCTTGCCCAGGGAGCTGTTTTTT.

This clonotype was counted a few times. The genes are TRBV24-1 and TRBJ2-2; a weak D match, TRBD1 (6 bases). Looked up from germline, CDR1 is KGHDR and CDR2 is SFDVKD. The length of the CDR3 is 16 residues. V dropped 2 bases and J dropped 2 bases, with 11 bases sitting between them. CDR3 in DNA: TGTGCCACCAGTGATTCCAGGGGCTTCAACACCGGGGAGCTGTTTTTT. This gives the protein CATSDSRGFNTGELFF.

This clonotype was recorded at least ten times. This chain joins TRBV25-1 and TRBJ1-1; a weak D match, TRBD1 (5 bases). The ends were cut back, 9 bases at V and 1 base at J, with 12 bases in the middle. The V gene's germline CDR1 is MGHDK and CDR2 SYGVNS. The CDR3 sequence is 13 residues long. The CDR3 region is CASRIGQNTEAFF. The DNA of the CDR3 is TGTGCCAGTCGTATCGGACAGAACACTGAAGCTTTCTTT.

The sample holds many counts of this clonotype. The chain joins TRBV12-3 or TRBV12-4 to TRBJ2-2; TRBD2 aligns across 14 bases. The CDR3 has 16 residues. Germline trimming cut 6 bases from V and 7 bases from J; bases unmatched to any gene: 7. CDR3 loop: CASRGLAGDRDGELFF. In nucleotides, the CDR3 is TGTGCCAGCAGGGGACTAGCGGGAGATCGGGACGGGGAGCTGTTTTTT.

V is TRBV9 and J is TRBJ1-3; D is unclear. Between the trimmed V and J ends, which lost 5 bases and 1 base, there was a span of 10 bases. CDR1 and CDR2 (germline): SGDLS, YYNGEE. The CDR3 consists of 14 residues. The CDR3 DNA sequence: TGTGCCAGCAGTATGGGTGGATCTGGAAACACCATATATTTT. Translated, it gives CASSMGGSGNTIYF. Looking up the rest from reference TRBV9 and TRBJ1-3 gives the full variable domain: DSGVTQTPKHLITATGQRVTLRCSPRSGDLSVYWYQQSLDQGLQFLIQYYNGEERAKGNILERFSAQQFPDLHSELNLSSLELGDSALYFCASSMGGSGNTIYFGEGSWLTVV.